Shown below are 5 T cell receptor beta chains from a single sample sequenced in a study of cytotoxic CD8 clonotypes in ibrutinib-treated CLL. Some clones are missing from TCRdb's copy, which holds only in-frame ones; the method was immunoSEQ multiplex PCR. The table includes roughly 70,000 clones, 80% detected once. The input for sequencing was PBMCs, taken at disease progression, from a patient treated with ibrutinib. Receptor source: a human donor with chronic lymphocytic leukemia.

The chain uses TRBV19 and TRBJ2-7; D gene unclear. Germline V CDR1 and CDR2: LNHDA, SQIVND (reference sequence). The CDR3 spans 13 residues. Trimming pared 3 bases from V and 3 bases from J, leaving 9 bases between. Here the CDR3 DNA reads TGTGCCAGTAGTATCGGTCAGCGCTACGAGCAGTACTTC. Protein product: CASSIGQRYEQYF.

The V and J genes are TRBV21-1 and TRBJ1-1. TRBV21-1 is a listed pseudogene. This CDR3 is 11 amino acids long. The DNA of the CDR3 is TGTGCCAGCACAAAGGGCACTGAAGCTTTCTTT. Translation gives CASTKGTEAFF.

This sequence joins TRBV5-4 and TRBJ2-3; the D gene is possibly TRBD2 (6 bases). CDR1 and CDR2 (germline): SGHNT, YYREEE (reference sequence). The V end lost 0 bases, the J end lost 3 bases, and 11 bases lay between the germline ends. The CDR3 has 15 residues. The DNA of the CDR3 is TGTGCCAGCAGCTTGGACTCAGGACTAACAGATACGCAGTATTTT. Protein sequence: CASSLDSGLTDTQYF.

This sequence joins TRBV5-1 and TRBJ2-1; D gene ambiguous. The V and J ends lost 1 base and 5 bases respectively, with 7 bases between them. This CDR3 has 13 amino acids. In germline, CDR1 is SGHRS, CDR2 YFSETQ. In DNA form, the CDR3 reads TGCGCCAGCAGCTTGCGTCCAAACAATGAGCAGTTCTTC. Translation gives CASSLRPNNEQFF.

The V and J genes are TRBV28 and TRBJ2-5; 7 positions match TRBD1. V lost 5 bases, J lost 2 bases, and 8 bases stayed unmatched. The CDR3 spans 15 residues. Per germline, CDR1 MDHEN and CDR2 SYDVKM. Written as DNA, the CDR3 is TGTGCCAGCAGTCCAGGGGACAGTGGTCAAGAGACCCAGTACTTC. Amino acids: CASSPGDSGQETQYF.